The entry below describes one T cell receptor (beta chain). This sample is drawn from a study of blood T cells in healthy people across ages. The CDR3 totals 14 residues. The trim removed 6 bases at V and 4 bases at J, leaving 7 bases unmatched. Germline-derived CDR1 and CDR2 are DFQATT and SNEGSKA (reference sequence). Primers used in a second PCR of about 6 to 12 cycles were a sample-barcoded 5' primer and a J-beta primer mix. MiXCR, run by TCRdb on the 5' RACE reads, gives a single entry per CDR3 protein. The sample has around 1.7 million distinct CDR3 sequences, roughly 30% seen once. This sequence joins TRBV20-1 and TRBJ2-5, with 11 bases fitting TRBD1. This clonotype was obtained from a woman aged 30 to 39 in good health. Sequenced: blood. CDR3 in DNA: TGCAGTGCACGGGACAGGGGGAACCGAGAGACCCAGTACTTC. Its protein is CSARDRGNRETQYF.